The rows below give T cell receptor beta chains drawn from one sample of a study of T cells after yellow fever vaccination. TCRdb re-called the 5' RACE reads with MiXCR, one entry per CDR3 protein. Of hundreds of thousands of distinct CDR3 sequences in the sample, 6.2% are singletons; the top ten hold 15%. Specimen: PBMCs, collected 5 days after the yellow fever booster vaccination. Receptors were obtained from a man aged 25 to 40 who received the YFV17D yellow fever vaccine. The CDR3 runs from the conserved cysteine through the conserved F or W. Each record gives: V gene, D gene, clone size, J gene, CDR3 DNA, CDR3 protein. A D gene is named only where the DNA matches it firmly. Size tells how often a clone was seen (once, few, many) or the class of an expanded clone, and some rows leave it out.

v_call: TRBV10-3; d_call: -; clone_size: many; j_call: TRBJ2-4; cdr3_nt: TGTGCCACCCAAGCTGTGGGCAAAAACATTCAGTACTTC; cdr3_aa: CATQAVGKNIQYF
v_call: TRBV19; d_call: -; clone_size: -; j_call: TRBJ1-4; cdr3_nt: TGTGCCAGTAGTATGGGACACTCTAATGAAAAACTGTTTTTT; cdr3_aa: CASSMGHSNEKLFF
v_call: TRBV7-2; d_call: -; clone_size: few; j_call: TRBJ1-5; cdr3_nt: TGTGCCAGCAGCTTAGAGAGAGGGCAGAATCAGCCCCAGCATTTT; cdr3_aa: CASSLERGQNQPQHF
v_call: TRBV10-3; d_call: -; clone_size: -; j_call: TRBJ2-5; cdr3_nt: TGTGCCATCAGTGACCGGCAGACCCAGTACTTC; cdr3_aa: CAISDRQTQYF
v_call: TRBV23-1; d_call: -; clone_size: few; j_call: TRBJ2-1; cdr3_nt: TGCGCCAGCAGTCAAAGGCCGGGAGAAAGGGAGCAGTTCTTC; cdr3_aa: CASSQRPGEREQFF
v_call: TRBV2; d_call: -; clone_size: -; j_call: TRBJ2-3; cdr3_nt: TGTGCCAGCAGTGACCTCCTAGCACGAAACACAGATACGCAGTATTTT; cdr3_aa: CASSDLLARNTDTQYF
v_call: TRBV7-9; d_call: -; clone_size: -; j_call: TRBJ2-2; cdr3_nt: TGTGCCAGCAGCCCCGGGCGCCAGTGCGGCACCGGGGAGCTGTTTTTT; cdr3_aa: CASSPGRQCGTGELFF
v_call: TRBV7-2; d_call: -; clone_size: -; j_call: TRBJ2-2; cdr3_nt: TGTGCCAGCAGCTTAGCGGCCAGAAGGACCGGGGAGCTGTTTTTT; cdr3_aa: CASSLAARRTGELFF
v_call: TRBV7-2; d_call: TRBD2; clone_size: -; j_call: TRBJ2-5; cdr3_nt: TGTGCCAGCAGCCCACGGACTAGCGGATTGGAGACCCAGTACTTC; cdr3_aa: CASSPRTSGLETQYF
v_call: TRBV5-1; d_call: -; clone_size: -; j_call: TRBJ2-1; cdr3_nt: TGCGCCAGCAGCTTAAGCTTGGCTATCCGGCGGGGCAATGAGCAGTTCTTC; cdr3_aa: CASSLSLAIRRGNEQFF
v_call: TRBV30; d_call: -; clone_size: many; j_call: TRBJ2-7; cdr3_nt: TGTGCCTGGACTCCCCCAACTAACTCCTACGAGCAGTACTTC; cdr3_aa: CAWTPPTNSYEQYF
v_call: TRBV28; d_call: TRBD2; clone_size: many; j_call: TRBJ2-1; cdr3_nt: TGTGCCAGCAGAGCGGGAGCTTTAAATGAGCAGTTCTTC; cdr3_aa: CASRAGALNEQFF
v_call: TRBV19; d_call: -; clone_size: few; j_call: TRBJ2-1; cdr3_nt: TGTGCCAGTAGTTACCGGGCCTCGAGCTCCTACAATGAGCAGTTCTTC; cdr3_aa: CASSYRASSSYNEQFF
v_call: TRBV7-8; d_call: -; clone_size: -; j_call: TRBJ2-1; cdr3_nt: TGTGCCAGCAGCTTAGTAGTGGGCCCCCGGGATGAGCAGTTCTTC; cdr3_aa: CASSLVVGPRDEQFF
v_call: TRBV5-1; d_call: -; clone_size: few; j_call: TRBJ1-5; cdr3_nt: TGCGCCAGCAGCTTGGGGATGGGCAATCAGCCCCAGCATTTT; cdr3_aa: CASSLGMGNQPQHF
v_call: TRBV21-1; d_call: -; clone_size: -; j_call: TRBJ1-2; cdr3_nt: TGTGCCAGCAGCAAAGTAGCCAGGAGAGGAAATGGCTACACCTTC; cdr3_aa: CASSKVARRGNGYTF
v_call: TRBV7-2; d_call: -; clone_size: many; j_call: TRBJ2-5; cdr3_nt: TGTGCCAGCAGCTTATACGGACAGGAGACCCAGTACTTC; cdr3_aa: CASSLYGQETQYF
v_call: TRBV24-1; d_call: -; clone_size: -; j_call: TRBJ1-3; cdr3_nt: TGTGCCACCAGTGGGGGAGCAACGCATGGAAACACCATATATTTT; cdr3_aa: CATSGGATHGNTIYF